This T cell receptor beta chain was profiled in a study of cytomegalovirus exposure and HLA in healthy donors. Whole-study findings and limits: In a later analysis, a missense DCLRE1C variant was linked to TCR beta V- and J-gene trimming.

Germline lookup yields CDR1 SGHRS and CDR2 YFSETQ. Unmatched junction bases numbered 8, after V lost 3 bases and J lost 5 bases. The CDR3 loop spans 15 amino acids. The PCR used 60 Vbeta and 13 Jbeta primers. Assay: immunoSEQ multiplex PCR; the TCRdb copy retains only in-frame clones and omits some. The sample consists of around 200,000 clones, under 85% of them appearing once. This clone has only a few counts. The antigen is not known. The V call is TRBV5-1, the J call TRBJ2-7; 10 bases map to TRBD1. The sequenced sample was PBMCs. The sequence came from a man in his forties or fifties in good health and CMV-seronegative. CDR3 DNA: TGCGCCAGCAGCTCCTCCGGGACAGGGGTCCACGAGCAGTACTTC. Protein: CASSSSGTGVHEQYF.